Reported below is one T cell receptor beta chain. The sample originates from a study of control samples from healthy donors and cancer patients. Looked up from germline, CDR1 is SGDLS and CDR2 is YYNGEE. The CDR3 spans 15 residues. After removal of 3 bases from V and 5 bases from J, the junction contained 10 bases not matched to a gene. TCRdb's copy holds only in-frame clones and misses some; the assay was immunoSEQ multiplex PCR. Of 95,000 to 100,000 clones listed, 80% to 90% are singletons. This chain links TRBV9 with TRBJ1-1, with TRBD1 matching over 7 bases. What was sequenced was blood. This TCR was recovered from a man younger than 45 in good health. As DNA, the CDR3 is TGTGCCAGCAGCGCCCGACAGGGATCGACAACTGAAGCTTTCTTT. Amino acid sequence: CASSARQGSTTEAFF.